Below are 3 T cell receptor beta chains sequenced from a single sample in a study of tumor-infiltrating lymphocytes in primary liver carcinoma. TCR beta cDNA was made from roughly 450 ng total RNA with a constant-region primer. A slightly modified ARM-PCR protocol with three nested multiplex PCR rounds produced these TCR beta libraries. Forward primers for TRBV1-TRBV30 and a C-beta reverse primer served the first two PCR rounds, at roughly 10 cycles each. TCRdb processed the multiplex PCR reads anew with MiXCR; each CDR3 protein has one entry. In the table there are about 130,000 distinct CDR3 sequences, 64% of which are singletons. Investigators took RNA and DNA out together from roughly 20-30 mg of unsorted bulk tissue. The sample comprised liver tumor tissue from sampling region 3. Subset in this sample: tumor region T3, left-lateral pole. Source of these receptors: a woman in her sixties with primary liver carcinoma and hepatitis B virus infection.

This chain joins TRBV28 and TRBJ1-5; no clear D gene. The J call may be wrong; the DNA end is better matched by TRBJ2-3. Looked up from germline, CDR1 is MDHEN and CDR2 is SYDVKM. The CDR3 has 12 residues. The CDR3: CASRRVPQPQYF. The DNA for the CDR3 is TGTGCCAGCAGGAGAGTTCCTCAGCCCCAGTATTTT.

About this clonotype: The junction does not match germline at one end; this may be a read error. This chain uses TRBV29-1 with TRBJ2-3; 8 bases match TRBD1. The CDR3 runs to 12 residues. Per germline, CDR1 SQVTM and CDR2 ANQGSEA. The CDR3 nucleotides are TGCAGCGTCGAGACAGGGGCAGATACGCATTATTTT. This gives the protein CSVETGADTHYF.

About this clonotype: The DNA is omitted, as the CDR3 cannot be located on it reliably, and the CDR3 follows TCRdb's listing. This rearrangement joins TRBV11-2 to TRBJ2-2. The CDR3 length is 16 residues, termini included. Per germline, CDR1 SGHAT and CDR2 FQNNGV. The CDR3 sequence: CASSLEVKVAPGSCFF.